This passage covers 14 T cell receptor beta chains from one sample sequenced in a study of blood T cell repertoires in COVID-19. Measured with immunoSEQ multiplex PCR; TCRdb has only the in-frame clones, and not every one. Among about 180,000 clones listed, 82% were seen once. The sample taken for sequencing was peripheral blood. The receptors shown here come from a woman aged 65 to 85 with acute or convalescent COVID-19.

This chain connects TRBV4-2 to TRBJ2-2, with TRBD2 matching over 9 bases. The CDR3 has 19 residues. Per the germline V gene, CDR1 is LGHNA and CDR2 is YNFKEQ. Trimming cost V 4 bases and J 4 bases; bases outside gene matches: 16. CDR3 residues: CASSRNRAGGPTITGELFF. The CDR3, as DNA: TGTGCCAGCAGCCGAAACAGAGCGGGGGGCCCTACCATCACCGGGGAGCTGTTTTTT.

This clone was counted a single time. CDR3 residues: CASSLSVGGRTTEAFF. As DNA, the CDR3 is TGTGCCAGCAGTTTATCGGTTGGAGGGCGGACTACTGAAGCTTTCTTT. The chain combines TRBV27 with TRBJ1-1, with no clear D. V was shortened by 0 bases and J by 5 bases, with 16 bases between the two germline ends. The CDR3 sequence is 16 residues long. The germline gives CDR1 MNHEY, CDR2 SMNVEV (reference sequence).

With respect to this clone: This sample also contains other DNA sequences that code for the same CDR3. The chain uses TRBV12-5 and TRBJ1-1; weak D call: TRBD1 (6 bases). This CDR3 region has 16 residues. Per the germline V gene, CDR1 is LGHNT and CDR2 is FRNRAP. Trimming stripped 0 bases from V and 4 bases from J, with 15 bases between. As DNA, the CDR3 is TGTGCTAGTGGTTTGGTACTAGGGGGAATGCTCACTGAAGCTTTCTTT. Translation: CASGLVLGGMLTEAFF.

The rearrangement links TRBV5-1 to TRBJ1-3; D is undetermined. Deletions cut 4 bases from V and 3 bases from J, with 8 bases between. CDR3 length equals 13 residues. Germline CDR1 is SGHRS and CDR2 is YFSETQ. The CDR3, as DNA: TGCGCCAGCAGCCTCACGGGTGGAAACACCATATATTTT. Translated, it gives CASSLTGGNTIYF.

The rearrangement uses TRBV18 and TRBJ1-2; TRBD1 agrees at 8 bases. Trimming took 3 bases from V and 8 from J; bases not matched to a gene: 8. The CDR3 runs 14 residues. Germline CDR1 KGHSH, CDR2 LQKENI. In DNA form, the CDR3 reads TGTGCCAGCTCACCGGACAGGGATCTGGGAGGCTACACCTTC. This codes for CASSPDRDLGGYTF.

The chain uses TRBV5-6 and TRBJ2-7; D ambiguous. CDR3 length: 15 residues. CDR1 and CDR2 from the germline V gene are SGHDT and YYEEEE. Trimming took off 3 bases at V and 0 bases at J, with 13 bases between the two ends. CDR3 sequence: CASSSMPTGSYEQYF. The CDR3, as DNA: TGTGCCAGCAGCTCTATGCCGACGGGCTCCTACGAGCAGTACTTC. Together with reference TRBV5-6 and TRBJ2-7, the CDR3 gives the full variable domain: DAGVTQSPTHLIKTRGQQVTLRCSPKSGHDTVSWYQQALGQGPQFIFQYYEEEERQRGNFPDRFSGHQFPNYSSELNVNALLLGDSALYLCASSSMPTGSYEQYFGPGTRLTVT.

The J gene is TRBJ1-2, the V gene TRBV13; D not certain. This CDR3 region has 14 residues. Trimming removed 0 bases from V and 7 bases from J, with 12 bases in between. Per germline, CDR1 PRHDT and CDR2 FYEKMQ (reference sequence). The CDR3 DNA reads TGTGCCAGCAGCTTAGGACAGTTTCCGTCTGGCTACACCTTC. Its protein is CASSLGQFPSGYTF.

As concerns this clone: A junction end diverges from the germline sequence, so it may reflect a read error. The rearrangement uses TRBV10-3 and TRBJ2-6; a possible D gene is TRBD1 (5 bases). The germline CDR1 and CDR2 sequences are ENHRY and SYGVKD. The CDR3 is 16 amino acids. Here the CDR3 DNA reads TGTGCCATCAGTGATTGGGGCCCCTCTGGGACCAACGTCCTGACTTTC. Translating gives CAISDWGPSGTNVLTF.

The chain couples TRBV29-1 to TRBJ2-5, with D perhaps TRBD1 (6 bases). CDR3 length: 11 amino acids. Germline CDR1 reads SQVTM; CDR2 reads ANQGSEA. Trimming stripped 6 bases from V and 5 bases from J, with 10 bases between. CDR3: CSVAQGETQYF. CDR3 bases: TGCAGCGTGGCCCAGGGGGAGACCCAGTACTTC.

This clone was recorded only once. V is TRBV7-2 and J is TRBJ2-1, with 14 bases matching TRBD2. Germline V gene sequence: CDR1 SGHTA, CDR2 FQGNSA. The CDR3 spans 16 residues. The trim removed 4 bases at V and 6 bases at J, leaving 5 bases unmatched. As DNA, the CDR3 is TGTGCCAGCAGCTCCGGACTAGCGGGAGGTCGCAATGAGCAGTTCTTC. It translates to CASSSGLAGGRNEQFF.

This clone came up a few times. The chain links TRBV5-1 to TRBJ1-2; possibly TRBD1 for D (5 bases). Looked up from germline, CDR1 is SGHRS and CDR2 is YFSETQ. This CDR3 is 14 amino acids long. Deletions cut 1 base from V and 6 bases from J, with 13 bases between. The CDR3 nucleotides read TGCGCCAGCAGCTTGACAGCCAGGGAACATGGCTACACCTTC. Translated: CASSLTAREHGYTF.

This clone has only a few counts. The chain is built from TRBV19 and TRBJ1-1; the match to TRBD1 covers 10 bases. V trimming: 3 bases; J trimming: 7 bases; junction bases outside the gene matches: 5. In germline, CDR1 is LNHDA, CDR2 SQIVND (reference sequence). There are 14 residues in the CDR3. The CDR3 DNA reads as TGTGCCAGTAGTATGGACCGGGACAGGGGTGAAGCTTTCTTT. This codes for CASSMDRDRGEAFF.

The chain recombines TRBV29-1 with TRBJ2-1, with 13 bases matching TRBD2. The V gene end was trimmed by 8 bases and the J gene end by 6 bases; junction bases not matched to a gene: 4. CDR1 is SQVTM, CDR2 ANQGSEA, per germline. The length of the CDR3 is 13 residues. The CDR3 reads CSTRTSGSNEQFF. The CDR3 DNA reads as TGCAGCACTAGGACTAGCGGGAGCAATGAGCAGTTCTTC.

The genes are TRBV7-2 and TRBJ2-2; D perhaps matches TRBD1 (5 bases). Trimming left V 2 bases short and J 4 bases short, with 14 bases between. This CDR3 is 16 amino acids long. CDR1 and CDR2 (germline): SGHTA, FQGNSA. Here the CDR3 reads CASSLSGRVSTGELFF. CDR3 bases: TGTGCCAGCAGCTTAAGTGGCAGGGTATCCACCGGGGAGCTGTTTTTT.